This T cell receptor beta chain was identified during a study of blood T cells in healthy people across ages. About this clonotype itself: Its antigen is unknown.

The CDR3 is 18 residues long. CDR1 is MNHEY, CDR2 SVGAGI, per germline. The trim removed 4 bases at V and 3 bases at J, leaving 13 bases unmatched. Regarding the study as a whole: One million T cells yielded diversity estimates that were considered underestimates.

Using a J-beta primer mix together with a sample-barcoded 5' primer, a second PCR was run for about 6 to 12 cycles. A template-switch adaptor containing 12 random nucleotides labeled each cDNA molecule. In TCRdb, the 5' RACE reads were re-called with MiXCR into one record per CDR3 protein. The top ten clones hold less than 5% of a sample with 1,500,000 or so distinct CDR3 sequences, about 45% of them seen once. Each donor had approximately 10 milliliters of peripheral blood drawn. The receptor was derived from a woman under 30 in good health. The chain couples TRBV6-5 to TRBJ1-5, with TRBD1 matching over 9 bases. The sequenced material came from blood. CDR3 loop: CASSSRDREGRINQPQHF. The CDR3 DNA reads TGTGCCAGCAGTTCCCGGGACAGGGAAGGGAGGATCAATCAGCCCCAGCATTTT.